This record concerns one T cell receptor (beta chain) sequence. The antigen is undetermined. Data came from immunoSEQ multiplex PCR; TCRdb stores just in-frame clones and leaves some out. Found here are roughly 2,200 clones, approximately 81% of them singletons; the top ten hold roughly 8.3%. Every patient either smoked or had heavy second-hand smoke exposure. These data come from a study of T cells and copy number aberrations in small-cell lung cancer. The study, taken as a whole, reports: Versus adjacent lung, tumor T-cell richness and clonality were lower; density nonsignificantly.

Deletions cut 2 bases from V and 7 bases from J, with 18 bases between. CDR1 SGHTA and CDR2 FQGNSA come from the germline V gene. The CDR3 has 15 residues. Material: normal tissue next to the tumor. The receptor was isolated from a woman in her fifties or sixties with small cell lung cancer. This rearrangement joins TRBV7-2 to TRBJ2-7; D may be TRBD2 (6 bases). The CDR3 reads CASSLFASGVGEQYF. The CDR3 nucleotides are TGTGCCAGCAGCTTATTCGCGTCGGGAGTGGGAGAGCAGTACTTC.